The rows below give T cell receptor gamma chains drawn from one sample of a study of Vδ1+ human thymocytes. TCRdb reprocessed the multiplex PCR reads using CATT. The table has 9,000 to 13,000 gamma-chain clones, about 47% seen once. The sample taken for sequencing was Vdelta1+ gamma-delta thymocytes from the thymus. These receptors were taken from a boy under three years old who had congenital heart surgery. The CDR3 runs from the conserved cysteine through the conserved F or W. Rows give clone size only sometimes, using once, few, many, or a class for an expanded clone.

V gene	J gene	clone size	CDR3 protein	CDR3 DNA
TRGV5	TRGJ1/TRGJ2	few	CATWDRLWYKKLF	TGTGCCACCTGGGACAGGCTGTGGTATAAGAAACTCTTT
TRGV9	TRGJ1/TRGJ2	NA	CALWEVSGRLF	TGTGCCTTGTGGGAGGTGTCGGGTAGACTCTTT
TRGV4	TRGJ1/TRGJ2	NA	CATWDGKRSYYKKLF	TGTGCCACCTGGGATGGAAAACGGTCCTATTATAAGAAACTCTTT
TRGV3	TRGJP2	NA	CATWDRGRPWSDWIKTF	TGTGCCACCTGGGACAGGGGCCGGCCATGGAGTGATTGGATCAAGACGTTT
TRGV3	TRGJ1/TRGJ2	few	CATWDAARYYKKLF	TGTGCCACCTGGGACGCCGCCCGTTATTATAAGAAACTCTTT
TRGV9	TRGJ1/TRGJ2	few	CAWWELHEKLF	TGTGCCTGGTGGGAGCTGCACGAGAAACTCTTT
TRGV9	TRGJ1/TRGJ2	few	CALWEVPPDKKLF	TGTGCCTTGTGGGAGGTGCCCCCGGATAAGAAACTCTTT
TRGV9	TRGJP1	few	CALRGRGTTGWFKIF	TGTGCCTTGAGAGGGAGGGGTACCACTGGTTGGTTCAAGATATTT
TRGV5	TRGJ1/TRGJ2	NA	CATWDRPMGYKKLF	TGTGCCACCTGGGACAGGCCGATGGGTTATAAGAAACTCTTT
TRGV4	TRGJ1/TRGJ2	few	CATWLPGRKLF	TGTGCCACCTGGTTGCCGGGTAGGAAACTCTTT